A single T cell receptor beta chain is shown here with its context. The data were produced by immunoSEQ multiplex PCR, yet TCRdb's version contains in-frame clones alone and is incomplete. The table has 450,000 to 650,000 clones, roughly 72% seen once. These data are taken from a study of shared clonotypes between healthy human individuals. CDR3 length: 16 amino acids. The germline gives CDR1 MNHEY, CDR2 SMNVEV (reference sequence). The V end was cut by 4 bases, the J end by 3 bases, with 19 bases between. Donors, healthy HIV-negative adults, lacked recent acute infections or vaccinations. It was around 91 million PBMCs that unsorted samples used for genomic DNA.

V gene TRBV27 combines with J gene TRBJ2-7; the D is unclear. Sequences were obtained from PBMCs. This clonotype was sampled from a woman in her 40s in good health. Some clones in this sample may be carry-over from other donors' samples. DNA of the CDR3: TGTGCCAGCAGTTCCACAGTAGAATCCCCCTTCTACGAGCAGTACTTC. It translates to CASSSTVESPFYEQYF.